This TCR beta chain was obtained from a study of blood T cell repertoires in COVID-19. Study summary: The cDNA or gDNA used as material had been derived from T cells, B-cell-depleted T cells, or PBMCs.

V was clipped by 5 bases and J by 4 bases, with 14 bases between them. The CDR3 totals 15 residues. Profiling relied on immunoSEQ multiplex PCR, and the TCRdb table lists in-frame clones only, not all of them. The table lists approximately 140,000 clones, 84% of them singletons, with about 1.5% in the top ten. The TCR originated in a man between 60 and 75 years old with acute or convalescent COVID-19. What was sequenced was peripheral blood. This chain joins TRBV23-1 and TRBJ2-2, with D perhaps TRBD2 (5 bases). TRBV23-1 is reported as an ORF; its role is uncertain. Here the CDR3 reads CASSLDRDITGELFF. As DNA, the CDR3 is TGCGCCAGCAGTTTGGATCGGGATATCACCGGGGAGCTGTTTTTT.